The 14 T cell receptor beta chains below come from one sample, sequenced in a study of cytomegalovirus exposure and HLA in healthy donors. The study ran its PCR with 60 Vbeta and 13 Jbeta primers. Assay used: immunoSEQ multiplex PCR; TCRdb lists only in-frame clones, some missing. The sample carries about 130,000 clones, roughly 75% recorded once. The sequencing input was PBMCs. These receptors were taken from a man under 40 in good health and CMV-seropositive.

This rearrangement joins TRBV5-4 to TRBJ2-1; no definite D call. The CDR3 runs 13 residues. Trimming left V 4 bases short and J 4 bases short, with 9 bases between. Germline loops: CDR1 SGHNT, CDR2 YYREEE (reference sequence). This CDR3 reads CASSPPEYNEQFF. CDR3 coding DNA: TGTGCCAGCAGCCCCCCCGAGTACAATGAGCAGTTCTTC.

The chain recombines TRBV9 with TRBJ2-1; D ambiguous. Germline V gene lookup returns CDR1 SGDLS and CDR2 YYNGEE. The CDR3 length is 16 residues. The V gene lost 1 base and the J gene lost 3 bases, with 14 bases spanning the gap. The CDR3 loop reads CASSVRLSRNYNEQFF. CDR3 nucleotide sequence: TGTGCCAGCAGCGTAAGACTCTCTAGGAACTACAATGAGCAGTTCTTC.

V gene TRBV7-9 combines with J gene TRBJ2-7; 8 bases are shared with TRBD1. The CDR3 extends over 14 amino acids. Germline loops: CDR1 SEHNR, CDR2 FQNEAQ (reference sequence). V was pared by 1 base and J by 4 bases, with 3 bases of the junction left unmatched. CDR3 sequence: CASSLGGQVYEQYF. In DNA form, the CDR3 reads TGTGCCAGCAGCTTAGGGGGACAGGTTTACGAGCAGTACTTC.

This chain joins TRBV15 and TRBJ2-7, with 13 nucleotides matching TRBD2. The germline V gene has CDR1 LNHNV and CDR2 YYDKDF (reference sequence). This CDR3 contains 17 residues. The V and J ends lost 0 bases and 4 bases, in that order; junction bases with no gene match: 6. The CDR3 is CATSRDWGLAGTYEQYF. The CDR3, as DNA: TGTGCCACCAGCAGAGATTGGGGACTAGCGGGAACGTACGAGCAGTACTTC.

This rearrangement joins TRBV7-9 to TRBJ1-2, with a tentative D call TRBD1 (5 bases). CDR1 SEHNR and CDR2 FQNEAQ come from the germline V gene (reference sequence). Trimming stripped 5 bases from V and 8 bases from J, with 15 bases between. This CDR3 region has 13 residues. In DNA form, the CDR3 reads TGTGCCAGCAGCCTCTTCGGGGGTGGAGGCTACACCTTC. Amino acid sequence: CASSLFGGGGYTF.

DNA of the CDR3: TGTGCCAGCAGCCCCCGGGACAGGGGTCAGCCCCAGCATTTT. It translates to CASSPRDRGQPQHF. The V call is TRBV6-5, the J call TRBJ1-5; 10 nucleotides agree with TRBD1. Germline assignment: CDR1 MNHEY and CDR2 SVGAGI. J gave up 6 bases and V 6 bases, and 5 bases lay outside the gene matches. This CDR3 has 14 amino acids.

The genes are TRBV10-3 and TRBJ2-7; possibly TRBD2 for D (5 bases). Germline assignment: CDR1 ENHRY and CDR2 SYGVKD. This CDR3 has 14 residues. Trimming left V 0 bases short and J 0 bases short, with 6 bases between. For the CDR3, the DNA is TGTGCCATCAGTGAGTCGGCGGGCTCCTACGAGCAGTACTTC. This translates into CAISESAGSYEQYF.

The J gene is TRBJ1-5, the V gene TRBV27; no definite D call. Trimming pared 2 bases from V and 1 base from J, leaving 9 bases between. The CDR3 runs to 15 residues. Per the germline V gene, CDR1 is MNHEY and CDR2 is SMNVEV (reference sequence). The CDR3 nucleotides read TGTGCCAGCAGTTTAAGGCGGGGAAGCAATCAGCCCCAGCATTTT. It specifies CASSLRRGSNQPQHF.

This clone was picked up one time. The chain uses TRBV27 and TRBJ1-1; D may be TRBD1 (6 bases). Trimming pared 8 bases from V and 9 bases from J, leaving 16 bases between. CDR1 is MNHEY, CDR2 SMNVEV, per germline (reference sequence). The CDR3 totals 12 residues. CDR3 DNA sequence: TGTGCCAGCGGGCAAGCCGGGACAAAAGCTTTCTTT. This sequence encodes CASGQAGTKAFF.

This clone was counted only a few times. The chain employs TRBV5-4 and TRBJ1-1; no reliable D call. V gave up 0 bases and J gave up 1 base, with 4 bases separating them. Germline-derived CDR1 and CDR2 are SGHNT and YYREEE (reference sequence). The CDR3 length is 13 residues. The CDR3 nucleotides are TGTGCCAGCAGCTTGGGGGCGAACACTGAAGCTTTCTTT. Protein: CASSLGANTEAFF.

The chain joins TRBV18 to TRBJ1-2; D is undetermined. Trimming removed 2 bases from V and 8 bases from J, with 21 bases in between. Germline CDR1 KGHSH, CDR2 LQKENI. The CDR3 totals 16 residues. For the CDR3, the DNA is TGTGCCAGCTCACCATCAGACACGGACTACTCAAGAGGCTACACCTTC. Its translation: CASSPSDTDYSRGYTF.

The chain couples TRBV7-9 to TRBJ2-2; 7 bases line up with TRBD2. V lost 5 bases to trimming and J lost 4 bases; unmatched junction nucleotides: 10. The CDR3 runs to 16 residues. CDR1 and CDR2 (germline): SEHNR, FQNEAQ (reference sequence). The chain's CDR3 is CASSTPGLLITGELFF. CDR3 DNA: TGTGCCAGCAGCACGCCGGGACTACTAATCACCGGGGAGCTGTTTTTT. The full variable domain, its missing parts supplied by reference TRBV7-9 and TRBJ2-2, is DTGVSQNPRHKITKRGQNVTFRCDPISEHNRLYWYRQTLGQGPEFLTYFQNEAQLEKSRLLSDRFSAERPKGSFSTLEIQRTEQGDSAMYLCASSTPGLLITGELFFGEGSRLTVL.

V gene TRBV5-1 combines with J gene TRBJ2-7, with 9 nucleotides matching TRBD1. This CDR3 contains 15 residues. The germline V gene encodes CDR1 SGHRS and CDR2 YFSETQ. The V and J ends lost 4 bases and 2 bases, in that order; junction bases with no gene match: 7. The CDR3 DNA is TGCGCCAGCAGCGCGACAGGGGGGAACCCCTACGAGCAGTACTTC. The encoded protein is CASSATGGNPYEQYF.

The chain has TRBV7-9 and TRBJ2-1; D may be TRBD2 (6 bases). This CDR3 contains 16 residues. Trimming took 1 base from V and 1 from J, leaving 11 bases between them. Germline V gives CDR1 SEHNR, CDR2 FQNEAQ (reference sequence). CDR3 in amino acids: CASSLVGGRSYNEQFF. CDR3 sequence (DNA): TGTGCCAGCAGCTTAGTGGGTGGGAGGTCCTACAATGAGCAGTTCTTC.